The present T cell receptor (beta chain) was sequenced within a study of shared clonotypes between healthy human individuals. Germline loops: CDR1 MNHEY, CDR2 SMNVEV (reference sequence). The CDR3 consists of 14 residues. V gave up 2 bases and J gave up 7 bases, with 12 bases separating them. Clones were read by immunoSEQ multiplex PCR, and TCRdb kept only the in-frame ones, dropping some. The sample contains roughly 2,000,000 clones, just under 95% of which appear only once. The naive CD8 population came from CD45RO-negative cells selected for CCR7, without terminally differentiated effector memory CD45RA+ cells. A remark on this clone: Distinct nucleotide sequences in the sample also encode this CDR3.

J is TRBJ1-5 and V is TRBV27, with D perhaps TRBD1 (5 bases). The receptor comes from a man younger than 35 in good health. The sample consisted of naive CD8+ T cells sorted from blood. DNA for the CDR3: TGTGCCAGCAGTTTACGGCAGGGTGGGCAGCCCCAGCATTTT. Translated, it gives CASSLRQGGQPQHF.